This TCR beta chain was identified in a study of regulatory T cells in long-lasting Graves disease. Points from the study as a whole: Relative to new patients (roughly 970), persistent patients exhibited greater sharing of public clonotypes (about 3,000). Possibly, too few samples lowered accuracy. Those with persistent Graves' had less TCR diversity than newly diagnosed patients. Blood alone, not thyroid tissue, was studied.

On this clonotype: Its antigen is currently unknown.

In building TCR beta libraries, iRepertoire HTBI primers were used together with Arm-PCR of CDR3 regions. TCRdb reprocessed the multiplex PCR reads with MiXCR, giving one entry per CDR3 protein. The table has around 430,000 distinct CDR3 sequences, around a fifth seen once. The CDR3 is 14 residues long. Germline assignment: CDR1 SGHRS and CDR2 YFSETQ. V was shortened by 4 bases and J by 2 bases, with 12 bases between the two germline ends. Time point described: persistent/refractory GD, antithyroid drugs over 5 years with positive TRAb. Preparation of the TCR library used RNA extracted from PBMCs. The receptor was isolated from a female donor with Graves disease. The specimen comprised peripheral blood mononuclear cells (PBMCs), sampled when the disease was refractory, from a patient treated with antithyroid drugs. The chain couples TRBV5-1 to TRBJ1-2, with no clear D. In DNA, the CDR3 is TGCGCCAGCAGCATAGAGGGCCCCAACTATGGCTACACCTTC. It is translated as CASSIEGPNYGYTF. Filled out from reference TRBV5-1 and TRBJ1-2, the complete variable domain reads KAGVTQTPRYLIKTRGQQVTLSCSPISGHRSVSWYQQTPGQGLQFLFEYFSETQRNKGNFPGRFSGRQFSNSRSEMNVSTLELGDSALYLCASSIEGPNYGYTFGSGTRLTVV.